The entry below gives a single T cell receptor (beta chain) sequence along with its context. Its binding antigen is unknown. The sample holds no much larger clone one base away, and base qualities are not on file. The entry originates in a study of cytomegalovirus exposure and HLA in healthy donors (dated by TCRdb to between 2016 and 2019). About the investigation overall: An earlier analysis of about 560 of the donors reported approximately 280 Gb of sequence data and 95 million to 120 million unique TCR beta sequences obtained from about 170 million T cells. Besides the first cohort of 666 subjects, a separate validation cohort made up of about 120 different subjects was used. Alongside the repertoire data, information on donor age, sex, ethnicity and CMV serostatus was compiled. An earlier analysis of 587 of the donors used high-throughput TCR beta sequencing to judge whether each TCR beta V gene segment behaved as functional or pseudogenic. All discovery cohort repertoires had been generated on a single sequencing platform. Of the roughly 390 genotyped donors, over 65% fell in the genetic ancestry cluster associated with self-reported Caucasian donors. To study patterns of TCR occurrence, a later analysis re-analyzed previously published TCR beta repertoires from 666 donors and added high-resolution HLA genotyping. To predict cytomegalovirus infection status, the study brought together high-throughput TCR immunosequencing, statistical association of individual TCRs with disease status, and machine learning. Typing coverage varied by locus: roughly 629-640 donors for A, B, C, DRB1 and DQB1; roughly 560 for DQA1; more than 600 for DPA1; more than 450 for DPB1. Several DR-DQ haplotypes were handled as single units for association and clustering because linkage in the cohort was strong. On average, around 240,000 unique TCR beta nucleotide sequences were sequenced per donor among 300 to 500 genotyped donors of the cohort, with roughly 20% of those sequences being non-productive. The T cell repertoires of under 750 subjects were profiled by immunosequencing and related to cytomegalovirus serostatus. Roughly 310 gigabases of sequencing data and around 87 million unique TCR sequences were included in an early release covering around 650 HLA-typed donors. The aim of the study was to test whether cataloging public T cell receptors could identify signatures of past pathogen exposure. A later genetic analysis took genome-wide SNP genotypes for about three fifths of the 666 donors and used that subset as a discovery cohort. HLA typing covered class I and class II loci at four-digit resolution. Rather than using new phenotypic data, the later analysis identified candidate immune exposures from TCR beta sequences and from how often those sequences occurred across donors. Summary of the overall study and its limitations: Most TCR sequences were observed very rarely across donors, whereas some public TCRs were present in many individuals. A later analysis found that most CMV-associated TCR beta chains appeared HLA-restricted, with HLA associations seemingly driven largely by CMV exposure. A later analysis associated about 16,000 TCR beta sequences with specific HLA alleles at a false discovery rate of 0.05. In an earlier analysis of roughly 500 of the donors, most TCR beta V segments appeared in productive rearrangements about 87% or about 30% of the time, broadly matching IMGT annotations. In a later genetic analysis, fewer N-insertions in productive TCRs were reported among donors in an Asian-associated ancestry cluster than the roughly 670-donor mean. In a later analysis, HLA-associated TCR beta chains showed more clonal expansion and lower generation probabilities than non-associated chains that were equally common. A group of highly shared sequence variants was considered likely to be a technical artifact of the sequencing pipeline. Sequencing depth was assumed to be roughly uniform across donors in the presence/absence analyses, though that assumption may not hold. The earlier analysis of 587 of the donors excluded approximately 17 rarely observed V segments, including chromosome 9 orphons, because counts were too low. Because some donors lacked HLA typing at each locus, the association tests relied only on the typed subset. Linkage disequilibrium might explain the correlated functional status among segregating V segments, but an unknown experimental factor could not be excluded. According to a later analysis, parvovirus B19, influenza, CMV and Epstein-Barr virus appeared linked to several top co-occurrence clusters. Cytomegalovirus status was reported to be diagnosed by the classifier with high specificity and sensitivity in both the original and validation cohorts. In vitro tests confirmed that a few of the cytomegalovirus-associated TCR beta chains recognize cytomegalovirus antigens. CMV serostatus was the only immune exposure information available for the cohort. According to the authors, the approach could potentially be generalized to other disease states and immunological phenotypes. The study gave a list of about 170 TCR beta chains associated with cytomegalovirus. When HLA alleles, especially DR and DQ, strongly co-occurred, attributing TCR associations to individual alleles was difficult. This cohort had only TCR beta chains sequenced, and the lack of alpha or paired-chain data limited which features could be detected. A later analysis found that TCR association rates varied across HLA loci, with DRB1 alleles showing the most associated TCRs and HLA-C alleles the fewest. Because the 87-base-pair reads could not distinguish some IMGT-functional V segments, including TRBV6-2 and TRBV6-3, those segments were excluded. A further reported finding was that TCR beta sequences accurately predicted the HLA-A and HLA-B alleles for most subjects in the first cohort. An association between a missense DCLRE1C variant and V-gene and J-gene trimming of TCR beta chains was found in a later genetic analysis and replicated in an independent cohort.

Per the germline V gene (reference sequence), LNHDA is the CDR1 and SQIVND is the CDR2. Reading from cysteine to phenylalanine, the CDR3 counts 15 amino acids. The DNA shown is the 45-base CDR3, in frame from base 1. After removal of 3 bases from V and 4 bases from J, the junction retains 4 bases not matched to a gene. In total, about 650 healthy bone marrow donors made up the cohort. Cohort members were all nominally healthy when sampled, although unrecorded immune exposures were likely present. Of the approximately 700 cohort members, nearly 300 had a positive CMV serostatus and 352 had a negative one, while no CMV serostatus was recorded for the donor. Every donor gave a peripheral blood sample, and the peripheral blood mononuclear cells from that sample were used for TCR beta sequencing. Genomic DNA extraction from the blood cell samples was performed with the Qiagen DNeasy Blood Extraction Kit.

The protocol used for the library was the immunoSEQ multiplex PCR assay. A mixture of 60 forward primers for TCR Vbeta segments and 13 reverse primers for TCR Jbeta segments was used in the multiplex PCR. The CDR3 region of rearranged TCR beta genes was amplified from genomic DNA by a multiplex PCR assay. Amplified TCR beta libraries were sequenced as 87-base-pair reads on the Illumina HiSeq System. The original pipeline was this. A later analysis counted some 74 million unique TCR beta chains across the 640 or so repertoires, and some 11 million of these chains were shared by at least two donors. A nearest-neighbor algorithm error-corrected the raw reads and collapsed the reads into unique sequences, merging closely related sequences to remove PCR and sequencing errors. CDR3 sequences were aligned to IMGT reference sequences to assign V, D and J gene segments. For a sequence to be retained, a match of at least six nucleotides was required to both a V gene segment and a J gene segment. Rearrangements were called productive when the CDR3 lacked stop codons and stayed in frame with V and J; all others were non-productive. Following IMGT convention, CDR3 was defined as the stretch from the second conserved V-encoded cysteine to the conserved J-encoded phenylalanine. The earlier analysis of around 640 of the donors excluded sequences that lacked an unambiguous match to a single V gene segment. In an earlier analysis of several hundred of the donors, V segments were called functional above 56.7% productive rearrangements and were called segregating when the between-donor standard deviation exceeded 5%. A statistical classification framework was developed to diagnose cytomegalovirus status using the catalog of TCR beta chain sequences. In a later analysis, V and J genes were assigned by comparing TCR nucleotide sequences against IMGT/GENE-DB human TR gene sequences. A later analysis assigned CDR3 sequences and most-parsimonious VDJ recombination scenarios with the TCRdist pipeline. A later analysis defined each TCR beta chain by its CDR3 amino acid sequence plus V-gene family, and excluded reads lacking a unique V-gene family. To address suspected cross-contamination and a sequencing artifact, a later analysis removed 592 highly shared, low-generation-probability nucleotide sequences. In a later analysis, a clonal expansion index for each public chain was calculated from normalized within-repertoire ranks of inferred template counts. Generation probabilities in a later analysis came from a VDJ recombination model fitted to out-of-frame rearrangements, and those results were checked against IGoR. A later analysis scored TCR-TCR, TCR-HLA and TCR-CMV co-occurrence with hypergeometric tests, applying a repertoire-size bias correction to TCR pairs. False discovery rates were estimated in a later analysis by permuting HLA or CMV assignments 20 times. A later analysis grouped co-occurring TCRs with DBSCAN, adding TCRdist sequence similarity when clustering within HLA-allele-positive subsets. Repertoires with fewer than 30,000 or more than 120,000 public chains were left out of co-occurrence clustering, as were about five repertoires with anomalous nucleotide sharing. What TCRdb holds here is the immuneACCESS table cut down to in-frame rearrangements. Part of the clones is not present; checked against another copy, under half of the missing clones reflect an unresolved V gene, and the others are unexplained. That table supplies the V and J calls and clone size; D and trimming were determined from the DNA. The sample contains over 90,000 clones, about three fifths of them found a single time. The top ten hold around 4.8% of the sample.

This chain is built from TRBV19 and TRBJ2-7, with TRBD1 matching 12 junction bases. This clonotype was sampled from a human donor in good health. Sequencing used PBMCs. The CDR3 loop reads CASSMGQGARYEQYF. The bases read TGTGCCAGTAGTATGGGACAGGGGGCGAGGTACGAGCAGTACTTC.